These T cell receptor beta chains were read from a single sample in a study of blood T cell repertoires in COVID-19. Sequencing used immunoSEQ multiplex PCR; TCRdb keeps in-frame clones, though not all of them. The data contain just over 250,000 clones, less than 90% of them singletons. The specimen sequenced was peripheral blood. The receptors come from a man aged 55-75 years who had recovered from COVID-19. The CDR3 runs from the conserved cysteine through the conserved F or W. D genes are given only for firm matches. Where a row states a size, it is once, few, many or the class of an expanded clone; other rows omit it.

j_call d_call v_call clone_size cdr3_aa cdr3_nt
TRBJ2-7 TRBD2 TRBV7-2 once CASSLATSGGPLVHEQYF TGTGCCAGCAGCTTAGCGACTAGCGGGGGGCCACTTGTGCACGAGCAGTACTTC
TRBJ1-1 . TRBV18 . CASSPSGNTEAFF TGTGCCAGCTCACCATCAGGGAACACTGAAGCTTTCTTT
TRBJ2-1 . TRBV4-1 . CASSSQVNEQFF TGCGCCAGCAGCTCACAGGTTAATGAGCAGTTCTTC
TRBJ1-6 . TRBV5-1 few CASSPDRLYNSPLHF TGCGCCAGCAGCCCGGACAGACTTTATAATTCACCCCTCCACTTT
TRBJ1-2 . TRBV7-9 . CASSPILRGGVSHPYGYTF TGTGCCAGCAGCCCAATCTTAAGGGGGGGGGTCAGCCACCCTTATGGCTACACCTTC
TRBJ1-2 . TRBV7-9 . CASSFSDRNNGYTF TGTGCCAGCAGCTTTTCCGACAGAAATAATGGCTACACCTTC
TRBJ2-7 . TRBV18 . CASSQGSSSYEQYF TGTGCCAGCTCACAGGGGTCTAGCTCCTACGAGCAGTACTTC
TRBJ1-1 TRBD1 TRBV18 . CASSPAQGAGTEAFF TGTGCCAGCTCTCCCGCACAGGGGGCGGGTACTGAAGCTTTCTTT
TRBJ2-7 TRBD1 TRBV4-1 . CASSPHGPTGTGFGRSYEQYF TGCGCCAGCAGCCCTCACGGTCCAACCGGGACAGGGTTCGGGAGGTCCTACGAGCAGTACTTC
TRBJ2-3 TRBD2 TRBV10-3 . CAVAPSGGPDTQYF TGTGCCGTCGCTCCGTCGGGGGGGCCAGATACGCAGTATTTT
TRBJ2-2 TRBD1 TRBV7-8 . CASSFPTGYSTGELFF TGTGCCAGCAGCTTTCCGACAGGGTATTCCACCGGGGAGCTGTTTTTT
TRBJ2-3 TRBD1 TRBV4-2 . CASSQAGQGLTDTQYF TGTGCCAGCAGCCAAGCGGGACAGGGCCTCACAGATACGCAGTATTTT
TRBJ2-4 . TRBV6-2/TRBV6-3 . CASSYGPGILAKNIQYF TGTGCCAGCAGTTACGGTCCGGGGATTCTAGCCAAAAACATTCAGTACTTC
TRBJ1-1 . TRBV5-6 . CASSWVGLNTEAFF TGTGCCAGCAGCTGGGTGGGGCTGAACACTGAAGCTTTCTTT
TRBJ2-5 TRBD2 TRBV7-2 . CASSLDLAGAQETQYF TGTGCCAGCAGCTTAGACCTAGCGGGGGCTCAAGAGACCCAGTACTTC
TRBJ2-2 TRBD1 TRBV29-1 . CSAIGGRSGELFF TGCAGCGCAATAGGGGGCCGATCCGGGGAGCTGTTTTTT
TRBJ1-3 . TRBV5-8 . CASSLGRAGNTIYF TGTGCCAGCAGCTTGGGCAGGGCTGGAAACACCATATATTTT
TRBJ1-5 . TRBV25-1 . CASSGGGNQPQHF TGTGCCAGCAGTGGGGGGGGCAATCAGCCCCAGCATTTT
TRBJ1-2 . TRBV11-2 . CASSLVNARTDYGYTF TGTGCCAGCAGCTTAGTAAATGCTAGGACAGACTATGGCTACACCTTC
TRBJ2-3 TRBD1 TRBV9 . CASSVVGQGSTDTQYF TGTGCCAGCAGCGTAGTGGGACAGGGAAGCACAGATACGCAGTATTTT
TRBJ2-5 TRBD2 TRBV5-1 . CASSLRPLSGLAGQETQYF TGCGCCAGCAGCTTGAGGCCTTTGAGCGGACTAGCGGGGCAAGAGACCCAGTACTTC
TRBJ2-7 . TRBV20-1 . CSASGTGGLEQYF TGCAGTGCTAGTGGGACTGGGGGACTCGAGCAGTACTTC
TRBJ2-3 . TRBV12-5 . CASGLTPGDAQYF TGTGCTAGTGGTTTGACCCCAGGGGATGCGCAGTATTTT
TRBJ1-2 . TRBV10-3 . CAISETFSGSYGYTF TGTGCCATCAGTGAAACATTCAGCGGCTCTTATGGCTACACCTTC
TRBJ1-2 . TRBV19 . CASTNRGGDYGYTF TGTGCCAGTACCAACCGGGGGGGAGACTATGGCTACACCTTC
TRBJ2-3 . TRBV5-1 . CASRGGRTDTQYF TGCGCCAGCCGCGGCGGTCGTACAGATACGCAGTATTTT
TRBJ1-1 . TRBV10-1 . CASSAQGRVRNTEAFF TGCGCCAGCAGTGCCCAGGGCCGGGTTAGGAACACTGAAGCTTTCTTT
TRBJ2-7 . TRBV9 . CASSSTSLHEQYF TGTGCCAGCAGCTCCACTAGCTTACACGAGCAGTACTTC
TRBJ2-3 . TRBV5-4 . CASSLPGLRTDTQYF TGTGCCAGCAGCTTACCTGGACTTAGGACAGATACGCAGTATTTT
TRBJ1-6 TRBD1 TRBV5-1 . CASSTTGGASYNSPLHF TGCGCCAGCAGCACGACAGGGGGCGCGTCCTATAATTCACCCCTCCACTTT
TRBJ2-7 TRBD2 TRBV5-1 . CASSQTSGGQKEQYF TGCGCCAGCAGCCAAACTAGCGGGGGACAAAAGGAGCAGTACTTC
TRBJ1-2 . TRBV2 . CASSGLNYGYTF TGTGCCAGCAGTGGACTGAACTATGGCTACACCTTC
TRBJ1-1 . TRBV29-1 . CSVHRVGDKAFF TGCAGCGTCCACAGGGTCGGGGATAAAGCTTTCTTT
TRBJ1-5 TRBD1 TRBV6-5 . CASSPKTGPNQPQHF TGTGCCAGCAGTCCAAAGACAGGGCCAAATCAGCCCCAGCATTTT
TRBJ1-1 . TRBV25-1 once CASSEPGVGTEAFF TGTGCCAGCAGTGAACCGGGGGTCGGGACTGAAGCTTTCTTT
TRBJ1-2 . TRBV6-5 . CASSSVYGYTF TGTGCCAGCAGTTCCGTCTATGGCTACACCTTC
TRBJ2-7 . TRBV29-1 . CSVRGRGTYEQYF TGCAGCGTACGGGGCCGGGGGACCTACGAGCAGTACTTC
TRBJ2-7 TRBD1 TRBV15 . CATSRGGTGTYEQYF TGTGCCACCAGCAGAGGCGGGACAGGAACCTACGAGCAGTACTTC
TRBJ2-1 TRBD2 TRBV5-1 . CASSLGTSGPYNEQFF TGCGCCAGCAGCCTCGGGACTAGCGGGCCCTACAATGAGCAGTTCTTC
TRBJ2-7 TRBD1 TRBV25-1 . CASEGQGAYEQYF TGTGCCAGTGAAGGACAGGGGGCCTACGAGCAGTACTTC
TRBJ2-6 . TRBV18 . CASSPVPGSGANVLTF TGTGCCAGCTCACCCGTCCCGGGGTCTGGGGCCAACGTCCTGACTTTC
TRBJ1-6 . TRBV12-3/TRBV12-4 once CASRRGYNSPLHF TGTGCCAGCCGCCGGGGGTATAATTCACCCCTCCACTTT
TRBJ2-3 . TRBV5-1 . CASSLAGQGPTDTQYF TGCGCCAGCAGCTTAGCGGGACAAGGCCCCACAGATACGCAGTATTTT
TRBJ2-7 . TRBV11-2 . CASSRVGGKGSYEQYF TGTGCCAGCAGCCGAGTAGGGGGTAAGGGCTCCTACGAGCAGTACTTC
TRBJ1-6 . TRBV7-6 . CASSPLSGSYNSPLHF TGTGCCAGCAGCCCCCTTTCGGGGTCGTATAATTCACCCCTCCACTTT
TRBJ2-3 . TRBV20-1 . CSARRADTQYF TGCAGTGCTAGGCGGGCCGATACGCAGTATTTT
TRBJ2-7 . TRBV7-2 . CASSLEGHGAYEQYF TGTGCCAGCAGCTTAGAGGGGCACGGAGCCTACGAGCAGTACTTC
TRBJ1-5 . TRBV12-3/TRBV12-4 . CASIIQPQHF TGTGCCAGCATCATCCAGCCCCAGCATTTT
TRBJ1-4 TRBD1 TRBV25-1 . CASWGDRGYATNEKLFF TGTGCCAGCTGGGGGGACAGGGGGTATGCAACTAATGAAAAACTGTTTTTT
TRBJ1-1 . TRBV5-1 . CASSSYGRLITEAFF TGCGCCAGCAGCTCCTACGGGAGGCTGATCACTGAAGCTTTCTTT
TRBJ1-4 . TRBV7-9 . CASSLGVEKLFF TGTGCCAGCAGCCTGGGAGTGGAAAAACTGTTTTTT
TRBJ1-5 . TRBV5-5 . CASSLEGVRAQHF TGTGCCAGCAGCTTGGAGGGGGTACGGGCCCAGCATTTT